These 18 T cell receptor beta chains were all obtained from the same sample, sequenced in a study of vaccination effects on CD4 cells after COVID-19 (dated by TCRdb to between 2020 and 2023). Libraries came from the immunoSEQ multiplex PCR assay. As stored in TCRdb, this immuneACCESS dataset retains in-frame rearrangements with V and J assigned. A fraction of the clones does not appear; measured against another copy, unresolved V genes explain less than half of the discrepancy, and the remainder lacks a known reason. The sample contains tens of thousands of clones, about 79% of them found a single time. The leading ten clones occupy around 3.8% of the sample. These TCRs' antigens remain unknown. The ViraFEST assay stimulated PBMC with viral peptide pools and then used TCR sequencing to identify antigen-specific CD4+ T cell clonotypes by expansion. After around 10 days of culture, CD4+ T cells were isolated with the EasySep CD4+ T cell isolation kit. Negative nucleocapsid antibody results before and after vaccination confirmed that the healthy vaccine recipients had no prior SARS-CoV-2 infection.

This specimen consisted of CD4+ T cells from PBMCs cultured with HCoV-OC43 spike peptides, obtained before COVID-19 vaccination. The meaning of the sample's cell subset or site label: HCoV-OC43 spike overlapping peptide pool stimulation. These receptors originate from a human donor who received a COVID-19 vaccine.

The genes are TRBV6-5 and TRBJ1-6; D not certain. The CDR3 loop spans 16 amino acids. CDR1 is MNHEY and CDR2 is SVGAGI in the germline V gene. Trimming shortened V by 0 bases and J by 6 bases, and 12 bases separated the two germline ends. The CDR3, as DNA: TGTGCCAGCAGTTACTCAACGGTTGTCCCTAATTCACCCCTCCACTTT. It yields the protein CASSYSTVVPNSPLHF.

CDR3 in amino acids: CASSYPEGAVDEQFF. CDR3 coding DNA: TGTGCCAGCAGTTATCCAGAGGGGGCAGTGGATGAGCAGTTCTTC. This sequence joins TRBV6-6 and TRBJ2-1; 7 bases match TRBD1. With V trimmed by 3 bases and J by 8 bases, 10 bases remained unmatched. Germline assignment: CDR1 MNHNY and CDR2 SVGAGI (reference sequence). There are 15 residues in the CDR3.

This chain connects TRBV5-1 to TRBJ2-3; 8 bases are a match to TRBD2. V lost 7 bases to trimming and J lost 2 bases; unmatched junction nucleotides: 6. The CDR3 contains 14 residues. Germline values: CDR1 SGHRS, CDR2 YFSETQ. CDR3 nucleotide sequence: TGCGCCAGCCGGGGGGGGGCGAACACAGATACGCAGTATTTT. Protein sequence: CASRGGANTDTQYF.

This chain uses TRBV2 with TRBJ1-3; no clear D. The CDR3 contains 15 residues. Germline V gene sequence: CDR1 SNHLY, CDR2 FYNNEI. Trimming left V 2 bases short and J 4 bases short, with 12 bases between. DNA for the CDR3: TGTGCCAGCAGTGAATTAGGGTTCGCGGGAAACACCATATATTTT. Amino acid sequence: CASSELGFAGNTIYF.

V is TRBV2 and J is TRBJ1-5, with D maybe TRBD1 (6 bases). CDR3 length: 17 residues. CDR1 is SNHLY and CDR2 is FYNNEI in the germline V gene. Trimming took off 6 bases at V and 2 bases at J, with 20 bases between the two ends. This chain's CDR3 is CASRDPRGYEGNQPQHF. CDR3 sequence (DNA): TGTGCCAGCAGAGACCCAAGGGGGTACGAGGGCAATCAGCCCCAGCATTTT.

This clone was seen a single time. The CDR3 sequence is CASSPGTALNQPQHF. In nucleotides, the CDR3 is TGTGCCAGCTCACCGGGAACAGCTTTAAATCAGCCCCAGCATTTT. This chain uses TRBV18 with TRBJ1-5; D not certain. V lost 3 bases to trimming and J lost 4 bases, with 13 bases between them. There are 15 residues in the CDR3. CDR1 is KGHSH, CDR2 LQKENI, per germline.

This clone was seen once. The CDR3 sequence is CAWSDYSNQPQHF. CDR3 sequence (DNA): TGTGCCTGGTCCGACTATAGCAATCAGCCCCAGCATTTT. The V gene is TRBV30, the J gene TRBJ1-5, with D hard to call. This CDR3 has 13 amino acids. Germline CDR1 and CDR2: GTSNPN and SVGIG (reference sequence). Trimming cost V 5 bases and J 0 bases, with 8 bases left between them.

The chain combines TRBV30 with TRBJ1-5, with 8 bases fitting TRBD1. V was clipped by 3 bases and J by 7 bases; unmatched bases: 8. This CDR3 has 14 residues. CDR1 and CDR2 (germline): GTSNPN, SVGIG (reference sequence). CDR3 amino acids: CAWSADRAGQPQHF. Written as DNA, the CDR3 is TGTGCCTGGAGCGCGGACAGGGCGGGACAGCCCCAGCATTTT.

The V call is TRBV27, the J call TRBJ2-5; no definite D call. Germline CDR1 MNHEY, CDR2 SMNVEV (reference sequence). There are 14 residues in the CDR3. The V and J ends lost 2 bases and 7 bases respectively, with 14 bases between them. CDR3 loop: CASSLGSNLGTQYF. CDR3 nucleotides: TGTGCCAGCAGTTTAGGTAGCAACCTAGGGACCCAGTACTTC.

The rearrangement joins TRBV7-9 to TRBJ2-7; TRBD1 aligns across 7 bases. V shed 2 bases and J 6 bases; nucleotides not matched to a gene: 1. The CDR3 is 12 amino acids. The V gene's germline CDR1 is SEHNR and CDR2 FQNEAQ (reference sequence). The CDR3 DNA reads as TGTGCCAGCAGCTTAACAGGGGTCGAGCAGTACGTC. It is translated as CASSLTGVEQYV.

This chain connects TRBV5-1 to TRBJ2-1; 8 bases map to TRBD2. Germline V CDR1 and CDR2: SGHRS, YFSETQ. This CDR3 comprises 15 residues. J was trimmed by 11 bases and V by 0 bases; bases with no gene match: 10. The CDR3 loop reads CASSLGGSGDYKQFF. The CDR3 DNA sequence: TGCGCCAGCAGCTTGGGGGGTAGCGGGGACTATAAGCAGTTCTTC.

The genes are TRBV6-5 and TRBJ2-7; 7 nucleotides match TRBD1. Germline loops: CDR1 MNHEY, CDR2 SVGAGI. J was trimmed by 6 bases and V by 8 bases; bases with no gene match: 13. The CDR3 is 14 amino acids. CDR3 sequence: CASARDSTYSEQYV. The CDR3 nucleotides are TGTGCCAGCGCCCGGGACAGCACATATTCCGAGCAGTACGTC.

This rearrangement joins TRBV7-3 to TRBJ2-1; the D gene could be TRBD1 or TRBD2 (6 bases each). Trimming pared 1 base from V and 10 bases from J, leaving 17 bases between. In germline, CDR1 is SGHTA, CDR2 FQGTGA. The length of the CDR3 is 15 residues. The CDR3, as DNA: TGTGCCAGCAGCTTAATGACTGGGGGGCCGGGGGAGCAGTTCTTC. This encodes CASSLMTGGPGEQFF.

This chain joins TRBV15 and TRBJ2-2; 7 positions agree with TRBD2. The CDR3 has 16 amino acids. CDR1 and CDR2 (germline): LNHNV, YYDKDF (reference sequence). The J segment lost 5 bases and the V segment lost 2 bases, leaving 8 bases of the junction unmatched. DNA for the CDR3: TGTGCCACCAGCAGAACCGGGACTACAATAACCGGGGAGCTGTTTTTT. This sequence encodes CATSRTGTTITGELFF.

The chain combines TRBV2 with TRBJ1-5; tentatively, D is TRBD1 (6 bases). With 10 bases removed from V and 3 bases from J, the gap between germline ends came to 16 bases. This CDR3 has 14 amino acids. Germline loops: CDR1 SNHLY, CDR2 FYNNEI. DNA of the CDR3: TGTGCCACCAAGCGAGGGGACACCAATCAGCCCCAGCATTTT. Protein sequence: CATKRGDTNQPQHF.

This chain uses TRBV3-1 (or the pseudogene TRBV3-2) with TRBJ2-7; 10 positions match TRBD2. The trim removed 4 bases at V and 3 bases at J, leaving 3 bases unmatched. Germline V gene data show CDR1 as LGHDT and CDR2 as YNNKEL (reference sequence). This CDR3 has 14 residues. In nucleotides, the CDR3 is TGTGCCAGCAGCCCTAGCGGGGGAAACTACGAGCAGTACGTC. Residues: CASSPSGGNYEQYV.

V is TRBV30 and J is TRBJ2-4, with D possibly matching TRBD2 (6 bases). Trimming stripped 0 bases from V and 8 bases from J, with 11 bases between. The CDR3 loop spans 13 amino acids. CDR1 and CDR2 (germline): GTSNPN, SVGIG (reference sequence). This CDR3 reads CAWSVSGVDIQYF. As DNA, the CDR3 is TGTGCCTGGAGTGTTTCGGGGGTGGACATTCAGTACTTC.

With regard to this clone: The junction differs from germline at one of its ends, possibly a read error. The gene calls are TRBV6-5 and TRBJ2-2; D remains unclear. CDR3 size: 12 residues. Germline assignment: CDR1 MNHEY and CDR2 SVGAGI. The chain's CDR3 is CASSDSSRELFF. CDR3 bases: TGTGCCAGCAGTGACTCCAGCCGGGAGCTGTTTTTT.